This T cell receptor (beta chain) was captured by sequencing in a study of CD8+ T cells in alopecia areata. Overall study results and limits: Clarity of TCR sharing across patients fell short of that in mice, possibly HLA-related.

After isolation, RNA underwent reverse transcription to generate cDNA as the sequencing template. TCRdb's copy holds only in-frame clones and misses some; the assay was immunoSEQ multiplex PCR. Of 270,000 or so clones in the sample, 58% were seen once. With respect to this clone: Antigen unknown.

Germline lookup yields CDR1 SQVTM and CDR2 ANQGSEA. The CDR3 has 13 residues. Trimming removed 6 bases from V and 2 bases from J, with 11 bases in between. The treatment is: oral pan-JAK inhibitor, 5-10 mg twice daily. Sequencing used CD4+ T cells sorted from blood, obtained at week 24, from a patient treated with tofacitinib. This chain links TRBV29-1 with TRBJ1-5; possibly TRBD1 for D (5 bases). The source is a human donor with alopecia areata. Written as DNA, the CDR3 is TGCAGCGTCCAAGAAGGGGGCAATCAGCCCCAGCATTTT. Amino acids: CSVQEGGNQPQHF.